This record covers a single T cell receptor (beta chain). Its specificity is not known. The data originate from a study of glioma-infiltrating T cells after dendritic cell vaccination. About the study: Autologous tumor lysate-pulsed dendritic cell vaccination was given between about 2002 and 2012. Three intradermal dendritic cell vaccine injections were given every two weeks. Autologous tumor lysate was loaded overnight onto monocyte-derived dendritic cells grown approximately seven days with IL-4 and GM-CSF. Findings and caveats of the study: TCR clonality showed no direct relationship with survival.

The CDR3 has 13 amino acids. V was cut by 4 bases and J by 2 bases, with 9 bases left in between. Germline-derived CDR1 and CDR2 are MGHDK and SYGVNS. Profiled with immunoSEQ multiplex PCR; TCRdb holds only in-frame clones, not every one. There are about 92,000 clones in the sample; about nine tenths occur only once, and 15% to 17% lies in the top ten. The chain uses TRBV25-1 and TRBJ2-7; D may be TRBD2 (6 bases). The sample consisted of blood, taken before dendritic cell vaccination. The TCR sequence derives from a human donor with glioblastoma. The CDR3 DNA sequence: TGTGCCAGCAGTGGGAGGGTTCCCTACGAGCAGTACTTC. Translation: CASSGRVPYEQYF.